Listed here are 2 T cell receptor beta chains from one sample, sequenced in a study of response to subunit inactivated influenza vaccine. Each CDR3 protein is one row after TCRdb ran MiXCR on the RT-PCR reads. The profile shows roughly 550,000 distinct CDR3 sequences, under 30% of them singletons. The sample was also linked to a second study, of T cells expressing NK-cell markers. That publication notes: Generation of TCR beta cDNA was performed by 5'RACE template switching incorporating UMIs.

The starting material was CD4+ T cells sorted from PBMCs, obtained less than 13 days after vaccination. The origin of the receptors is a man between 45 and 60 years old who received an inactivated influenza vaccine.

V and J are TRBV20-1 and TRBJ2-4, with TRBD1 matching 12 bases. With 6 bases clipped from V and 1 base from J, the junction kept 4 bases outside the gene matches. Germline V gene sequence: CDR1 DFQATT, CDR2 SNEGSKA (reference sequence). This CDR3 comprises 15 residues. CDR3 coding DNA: TGCAGTGCCGGGGGACAGGGGGCGGCCAAAAACATTCAGTACTTC. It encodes CSAGGQGAAKNIQYF.

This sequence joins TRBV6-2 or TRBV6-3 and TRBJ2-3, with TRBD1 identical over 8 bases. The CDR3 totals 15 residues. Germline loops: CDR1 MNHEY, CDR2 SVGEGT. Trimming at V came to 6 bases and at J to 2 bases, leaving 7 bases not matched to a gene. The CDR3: CASSRGQVNTDTQYF. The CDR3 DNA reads TGTGCCAGCAGCCGGGGACAGGTAAACACAGATACGCAGTATTTT.